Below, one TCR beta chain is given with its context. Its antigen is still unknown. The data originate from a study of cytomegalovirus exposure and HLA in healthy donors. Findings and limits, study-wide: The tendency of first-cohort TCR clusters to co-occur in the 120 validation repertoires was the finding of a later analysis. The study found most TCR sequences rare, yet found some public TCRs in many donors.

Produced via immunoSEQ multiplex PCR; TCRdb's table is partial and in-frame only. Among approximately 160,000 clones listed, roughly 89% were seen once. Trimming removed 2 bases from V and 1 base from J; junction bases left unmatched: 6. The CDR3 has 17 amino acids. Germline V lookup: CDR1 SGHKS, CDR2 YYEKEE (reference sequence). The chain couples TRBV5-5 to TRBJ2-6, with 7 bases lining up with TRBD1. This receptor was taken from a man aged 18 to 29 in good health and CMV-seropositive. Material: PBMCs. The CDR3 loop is CASSFKTGMSGANVLTF. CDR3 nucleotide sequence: TGTGCCAGCAGCTTTAAGACAGGGATGTCTGGGGCCAACGTCCTGACTTTC. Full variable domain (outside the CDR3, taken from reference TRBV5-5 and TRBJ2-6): DAGVTQSPTHLIKTRGQQVTLRCSPISGHKSVSWYQQVLGQGPQFIFQYYEKEERGRGNFPDRFSARQFPNYSSELNVNALLLGDSALYLCASSFKTGMSGANVLTFGAGSRLTVL.